This TCR beta chain appears in the sequencing data of a study of PD-1 blockade in mismatch repair-deficient tumors. Study in general: All were previously treated, progressing patients with some twelve mismatch repair-deficient cancer types. Study-level findings and limits: Tumor-resident clones, often absent from pretreatment blood, expanded after pembrolizumab and then contracted.

Using immunoSEQ multiplex PCR, the repertoire was profiled, and TCRdb retains in-frame clones only, with some absent. This sample has some 120,000 clones, with roughly 90% found just once. Every patient had mismatch repair deficiency by PCR or immunohistochemistry. TCR sequencing covered three patients who responded to pembrolizumab. About this clone: Its target is unknown.

Germline V gene lookup returns CDR1 LGHNA and CDR2 YNFKEQ. This CDR3 is 14 amino acids long. V dropped 0 bases and J dropped 2 bases, with 8 bases sitting between them. The source of this sequence is an adult with mismatch repair-deficient cancer. The sequenced sample was peripheral blood, obtained roughly 67 weeks after starting pembrolizumab. This rearrangement joins TRBV4-2 to TRBJ2-7, with unresolved D. Here the CDR3 reads CASSQDQGTYEQYF. CDR3 DNA sequence: TGTGCCAGCAGCCAAGATCAAGGGACCTACGAGCAGTACTTC.